This T cell receptor beta chain was identified in a study of T cells expressing NK-cell markers. Study summary: Just one sequenced donor of eight was HCMV-seronegative, while seven were seropositive. Findings and limits, study-wide: The CD3+CD56-NKG2C+ fraction of several donors was likewise dominated by these clonotypes. Unclear, still, was the HCMV specificity of the expanded NKG2C+ T cell clones.

Points on this clonotype: The antigen is undetermined.

It was by 5'RACE template switching with UMIs that TCR beta cDNA was made. TCRdb reanalyzed the 5' RACE reads and collapses them to one entry per CDR3 protein, without DNA. Its table records approximately 150,000 distinct CDR3 sequences. Germline values: CDR1 DFQATT, CDR2 SNEGSKA (reference sequence). The CDR3 extends over 15 amino acids. This TCR was sampled from a woman between 18 and 75 years old in good health. The specimen sequenced was blood T cells: a sorted CD56 or NKG2C T cell subset, CD4+ or CD8+ T cells, or bulk PBMC T cells (not recorded which). The chain carries TRBV20-1 and TRBJ2-4; TCRdb lists TRBD1, though no DNA is available to test this call. CDR3 residues: CSASGQASSKNIQYF.